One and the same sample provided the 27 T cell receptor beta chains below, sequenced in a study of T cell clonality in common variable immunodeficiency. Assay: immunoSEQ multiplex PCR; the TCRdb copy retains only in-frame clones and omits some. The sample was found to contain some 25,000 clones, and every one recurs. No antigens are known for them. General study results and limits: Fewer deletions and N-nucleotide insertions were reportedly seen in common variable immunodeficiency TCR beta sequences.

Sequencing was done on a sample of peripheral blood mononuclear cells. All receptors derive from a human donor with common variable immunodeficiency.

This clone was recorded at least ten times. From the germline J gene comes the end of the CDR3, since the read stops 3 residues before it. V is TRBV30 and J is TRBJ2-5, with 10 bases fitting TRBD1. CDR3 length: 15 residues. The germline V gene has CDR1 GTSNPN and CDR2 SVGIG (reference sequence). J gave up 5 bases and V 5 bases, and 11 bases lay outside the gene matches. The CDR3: CAWLRTGGFGETQYF. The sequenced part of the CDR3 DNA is TGTGCCTGGCTCCGGACAGGGGGATTTGGGGAGACC.

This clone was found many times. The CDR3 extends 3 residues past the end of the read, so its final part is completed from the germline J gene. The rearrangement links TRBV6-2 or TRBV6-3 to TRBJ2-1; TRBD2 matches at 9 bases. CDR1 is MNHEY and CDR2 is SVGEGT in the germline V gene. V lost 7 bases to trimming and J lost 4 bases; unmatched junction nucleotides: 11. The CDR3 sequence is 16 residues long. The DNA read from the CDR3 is TGTGCCAGCACCTCTACCCTAGCGGGGCTATACAATGAG. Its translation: CASTSTLAGLYNE. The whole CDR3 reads CASTSTLAGLYNEQFF.

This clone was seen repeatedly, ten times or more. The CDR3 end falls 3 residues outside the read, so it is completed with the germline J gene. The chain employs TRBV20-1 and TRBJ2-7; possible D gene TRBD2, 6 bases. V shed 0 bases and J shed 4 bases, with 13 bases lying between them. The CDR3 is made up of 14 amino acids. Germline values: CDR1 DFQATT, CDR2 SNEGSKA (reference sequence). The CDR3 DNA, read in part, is TGCAGTGCTAGAGACCAGACGACTAGTTACGAG. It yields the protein CSARDQTTSYE. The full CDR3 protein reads CSARDQTTSYEQYF.

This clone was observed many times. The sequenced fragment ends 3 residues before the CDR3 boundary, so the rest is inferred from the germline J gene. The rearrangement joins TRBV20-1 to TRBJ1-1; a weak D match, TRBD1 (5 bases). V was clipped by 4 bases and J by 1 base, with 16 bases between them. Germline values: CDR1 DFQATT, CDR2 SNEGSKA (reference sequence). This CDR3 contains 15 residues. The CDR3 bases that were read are TGCAGTGCTACTGGGACCTACGGGGGGAACACTGAA. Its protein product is CSATGTYGGNTE. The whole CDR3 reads CSATGTYGGNTEAFF.

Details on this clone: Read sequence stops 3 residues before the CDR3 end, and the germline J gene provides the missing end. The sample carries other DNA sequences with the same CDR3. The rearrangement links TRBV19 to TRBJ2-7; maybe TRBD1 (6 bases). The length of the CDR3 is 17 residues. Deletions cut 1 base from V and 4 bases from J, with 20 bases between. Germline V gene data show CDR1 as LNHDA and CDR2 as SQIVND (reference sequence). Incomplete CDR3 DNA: TGTGCCAGTAGTATAGGGGGGCTCGGGGCAGGCCTGTACGAG. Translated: CASSIGGLGAGLYE. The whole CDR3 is CASSIGGLGAGLYEQYF.

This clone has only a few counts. The sequenced part of the CDR3 DNA is TGTGCCAGCAGTTCTCGACTAGCGGGAAGATACGAG. Translated: CASSSRLAGRYE. The whole CDR3 is CASSSRLAGRYEQYF. The V call is TRBV11-2, the J call TRBJ2-7; 11 bases fit TRBD2. The read finishes 3 residues shy of the CDR3 end, and the germline J gene is used to complete it. The CDR3 sequence is 15 residues long. Germline CDR1 reads SGHAT; CDR2 reads FQNNGV. The junction had 8 bases not matched to a gene; V was cut back by 6 bases and J by 4 bases.

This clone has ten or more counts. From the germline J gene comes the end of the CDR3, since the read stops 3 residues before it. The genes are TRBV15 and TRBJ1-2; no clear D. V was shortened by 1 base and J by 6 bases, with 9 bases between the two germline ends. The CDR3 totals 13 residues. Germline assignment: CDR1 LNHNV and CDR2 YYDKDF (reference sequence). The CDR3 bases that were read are TGTGCCACCAGCAGAGGCAGCGGCGATGGC. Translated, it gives CATSRGSGDG. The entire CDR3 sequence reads CATSRGSGDGYTF.

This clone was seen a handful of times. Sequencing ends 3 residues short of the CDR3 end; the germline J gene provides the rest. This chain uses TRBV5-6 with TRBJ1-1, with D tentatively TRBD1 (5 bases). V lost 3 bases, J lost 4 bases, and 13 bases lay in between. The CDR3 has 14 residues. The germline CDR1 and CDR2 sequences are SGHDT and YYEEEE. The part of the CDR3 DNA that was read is TGTGCCAGCAGCTCGAAACTCAGGGTCACTGAA. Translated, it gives CASSSKLRVTE. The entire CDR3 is CASSSKLRVTEAFF. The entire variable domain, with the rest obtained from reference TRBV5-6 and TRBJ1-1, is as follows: DAGVTQSPTHLIKTRGQQVTLRCSPKSGHDTVSWYQQALGQGPQFIFQYYEEEERQRGNFPDRFSGHQFPNYSSELNVNALLLGDSALYLCASSSKLRVTEAFFGQGTRLTVV.

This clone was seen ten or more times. The CDR3 protein is CASSFGLAGGYEQYF. The CDR3 DNA, read in part, is TGTGCCAGCAGCTTCGGACTAGCGGGGGGATACGAG. V and J are TRBV11-2 and TRBJ2-7; 14 nucleotides match TRBD2. The CDR3 is cut off 3 residues early in the read; its end comes from the germline J gene. Germline V lookup: CDR1 SGHAT, CDR2 FQNNGV. V dropped 3 bases and J dropped 4; count of bases not matched to a gene: 2. CDR3 length: 15 amino acids.

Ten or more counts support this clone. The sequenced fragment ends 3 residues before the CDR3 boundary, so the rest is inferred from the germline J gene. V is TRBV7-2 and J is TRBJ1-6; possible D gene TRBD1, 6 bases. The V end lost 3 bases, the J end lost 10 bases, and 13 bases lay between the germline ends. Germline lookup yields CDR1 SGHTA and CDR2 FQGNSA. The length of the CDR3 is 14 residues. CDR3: CASSLDSGKSPLHF. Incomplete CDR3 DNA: TGTGCCAGCAGCTTGGACAGTGGAAAATCACCC.

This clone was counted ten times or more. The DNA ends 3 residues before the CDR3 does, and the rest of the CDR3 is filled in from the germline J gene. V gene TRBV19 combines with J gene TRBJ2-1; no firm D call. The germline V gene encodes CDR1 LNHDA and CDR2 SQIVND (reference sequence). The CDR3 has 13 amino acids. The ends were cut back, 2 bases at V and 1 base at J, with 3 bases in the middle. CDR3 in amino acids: CASSISSYNEQFF. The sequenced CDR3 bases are TGTGCCAGTAGTATATCATCCTACAATGAG.

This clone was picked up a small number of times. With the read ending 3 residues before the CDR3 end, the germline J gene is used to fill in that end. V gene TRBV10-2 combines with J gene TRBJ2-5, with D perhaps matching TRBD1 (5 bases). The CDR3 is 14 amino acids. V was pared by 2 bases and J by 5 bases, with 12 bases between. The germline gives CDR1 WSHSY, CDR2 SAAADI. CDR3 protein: CASSERGVGETQYF. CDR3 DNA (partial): TGCGCCAGCAGTGAGAGGGGTGTGGGGGAGACC.

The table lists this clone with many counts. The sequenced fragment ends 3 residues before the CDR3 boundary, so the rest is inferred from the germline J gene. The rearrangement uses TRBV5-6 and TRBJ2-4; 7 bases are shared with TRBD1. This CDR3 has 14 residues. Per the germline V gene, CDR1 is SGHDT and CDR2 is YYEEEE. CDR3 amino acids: CASSRLSTGKGQYF. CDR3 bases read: TGTGCCAGCAGCCGGTTATCGACAGGGAAGGGT. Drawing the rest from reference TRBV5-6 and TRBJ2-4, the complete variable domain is DAGVTQSPTHLIKTRGQQVTLRCSPKSGHDTVSWYQQALGQGPQFIFQYYEEEERQRGNFPDRFSGHQFPNYSSELNVNALLLGDSALYLCASSRLSTGKGQYFGAGTRLSVL.

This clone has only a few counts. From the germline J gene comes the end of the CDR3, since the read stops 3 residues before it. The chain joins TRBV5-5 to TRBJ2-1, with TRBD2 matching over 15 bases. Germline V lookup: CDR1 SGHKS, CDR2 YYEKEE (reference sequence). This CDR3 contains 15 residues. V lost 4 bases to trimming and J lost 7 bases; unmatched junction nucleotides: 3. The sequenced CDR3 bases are TGTGCCAGCAGCCCGGGACTAGCGGGGGGAAATGAG. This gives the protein CASSPGLAGGNE. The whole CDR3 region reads CASSPGLAGGNEQFF.

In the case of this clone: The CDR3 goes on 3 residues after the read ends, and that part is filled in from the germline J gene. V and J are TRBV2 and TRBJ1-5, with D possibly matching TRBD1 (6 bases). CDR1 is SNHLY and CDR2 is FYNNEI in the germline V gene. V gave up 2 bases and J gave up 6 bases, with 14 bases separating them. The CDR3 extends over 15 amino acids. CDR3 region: CASSESWDKAQPQHF. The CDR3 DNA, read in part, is TGTGCCAGCAGTGAATCGTGGGACAAAGCTCAGCCC.

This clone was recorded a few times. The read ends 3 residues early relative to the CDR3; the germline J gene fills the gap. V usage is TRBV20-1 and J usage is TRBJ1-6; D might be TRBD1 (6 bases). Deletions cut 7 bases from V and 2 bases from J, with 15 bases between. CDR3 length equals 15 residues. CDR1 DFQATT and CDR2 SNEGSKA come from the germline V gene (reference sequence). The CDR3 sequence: CSVTNPGAYNSPLHF. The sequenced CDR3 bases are TGCAGTGTCACGAACCCAGGGGCCTATAATTCACCC.

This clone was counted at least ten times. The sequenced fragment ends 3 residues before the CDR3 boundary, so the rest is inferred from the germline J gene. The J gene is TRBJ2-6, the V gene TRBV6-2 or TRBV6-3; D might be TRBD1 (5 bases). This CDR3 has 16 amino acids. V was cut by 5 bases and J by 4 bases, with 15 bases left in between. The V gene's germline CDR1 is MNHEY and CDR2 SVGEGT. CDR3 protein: CASSNRMGSGANVLTF. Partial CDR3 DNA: TGTGCCAGCAGTAACAGGATGGGGTCCGGGGCCAACGTC.

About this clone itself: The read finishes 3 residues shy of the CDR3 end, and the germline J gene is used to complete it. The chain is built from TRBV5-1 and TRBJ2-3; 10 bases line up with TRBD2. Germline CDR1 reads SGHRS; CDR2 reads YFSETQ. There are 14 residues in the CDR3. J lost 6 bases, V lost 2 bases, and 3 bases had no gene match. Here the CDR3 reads CASSLAGGRDTQYF. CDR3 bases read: TGCGCCAGCAGCTTAGCGGGGGGGCGCGATACG.

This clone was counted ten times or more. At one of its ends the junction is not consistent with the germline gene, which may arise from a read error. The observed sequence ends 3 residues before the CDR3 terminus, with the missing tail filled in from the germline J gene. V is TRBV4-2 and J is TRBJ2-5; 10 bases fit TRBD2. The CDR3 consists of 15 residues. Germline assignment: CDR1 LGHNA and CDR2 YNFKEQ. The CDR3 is CASSQGGLARETQYF. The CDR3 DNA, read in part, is TGCGCCAGCAGCCAAGGGGGACTAGCGCGGGAGACC.

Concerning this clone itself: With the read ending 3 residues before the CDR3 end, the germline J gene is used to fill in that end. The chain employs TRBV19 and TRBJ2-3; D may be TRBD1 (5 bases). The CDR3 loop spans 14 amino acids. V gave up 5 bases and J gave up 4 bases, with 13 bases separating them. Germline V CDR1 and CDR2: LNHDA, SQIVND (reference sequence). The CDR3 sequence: CASSVTEVSDTQYF. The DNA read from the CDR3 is TGTGCCAGTAGTGTGACAGAGGTGTCAGATACG.

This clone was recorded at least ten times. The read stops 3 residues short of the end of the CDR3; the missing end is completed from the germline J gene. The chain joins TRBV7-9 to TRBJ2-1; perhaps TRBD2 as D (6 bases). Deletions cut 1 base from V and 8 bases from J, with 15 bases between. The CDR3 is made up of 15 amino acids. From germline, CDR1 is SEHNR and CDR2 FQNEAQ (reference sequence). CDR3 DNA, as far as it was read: TGTGCCAGCAGCTTAGGTGGGGGGTACAGCTATGAG. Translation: CASSLGGGYSYE. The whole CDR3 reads CASSLGGGYSYEQFF.

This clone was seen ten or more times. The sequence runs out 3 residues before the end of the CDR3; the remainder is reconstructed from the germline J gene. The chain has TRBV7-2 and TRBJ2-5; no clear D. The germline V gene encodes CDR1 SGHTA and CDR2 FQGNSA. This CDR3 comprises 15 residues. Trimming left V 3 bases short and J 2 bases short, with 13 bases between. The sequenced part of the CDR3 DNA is TGTGCCAGCAGCTTGGGCGCAGGAGAGCAAGAGACC. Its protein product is CASSLGAGEQET. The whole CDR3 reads CASSLGAGEQETQYF.

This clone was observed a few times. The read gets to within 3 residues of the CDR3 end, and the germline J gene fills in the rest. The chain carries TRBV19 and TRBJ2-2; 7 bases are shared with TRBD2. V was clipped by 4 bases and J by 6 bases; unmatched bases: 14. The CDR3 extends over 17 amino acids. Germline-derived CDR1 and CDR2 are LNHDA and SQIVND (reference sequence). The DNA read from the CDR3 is TGTGCCAGTAGTAGACCCCAGTTCGAGCGGGGCGCCGGGGAG. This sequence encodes CASSRPQFERGAGE. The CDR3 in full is CASSRPQFERGAGELFF.

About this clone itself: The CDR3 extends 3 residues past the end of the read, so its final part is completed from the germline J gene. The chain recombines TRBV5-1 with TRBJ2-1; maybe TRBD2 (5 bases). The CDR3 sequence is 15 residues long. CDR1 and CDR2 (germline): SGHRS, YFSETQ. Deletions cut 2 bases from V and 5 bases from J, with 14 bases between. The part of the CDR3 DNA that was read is TGCGCCAGCAGCTTTGTAGGCGGAGGAAACAATGAG. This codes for CASSFVGGGNNE. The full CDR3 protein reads CASSFVGGGNNEQFF.

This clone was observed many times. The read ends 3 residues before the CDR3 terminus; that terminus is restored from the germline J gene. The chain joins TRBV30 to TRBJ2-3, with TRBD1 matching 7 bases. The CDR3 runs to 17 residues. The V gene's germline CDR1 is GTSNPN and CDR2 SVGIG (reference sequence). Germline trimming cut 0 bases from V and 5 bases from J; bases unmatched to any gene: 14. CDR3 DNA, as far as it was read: TGTGCCTGGAGTGTACAAGGAAGGGGGCAGGTGGGAGATACG. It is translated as CAWSVQGRGQVGDT. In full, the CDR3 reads CAWSVQGRGQVGDTQYF.

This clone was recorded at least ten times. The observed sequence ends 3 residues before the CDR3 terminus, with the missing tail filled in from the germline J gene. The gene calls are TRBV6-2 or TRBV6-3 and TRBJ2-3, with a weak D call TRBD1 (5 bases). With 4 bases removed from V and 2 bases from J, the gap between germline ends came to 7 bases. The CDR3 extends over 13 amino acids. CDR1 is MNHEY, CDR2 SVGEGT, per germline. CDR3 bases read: TGTGCCAGCAGTTGGGGCAACACAGATACG. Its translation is CASSWGNTDT. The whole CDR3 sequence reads CASSWGNTDTQYF.

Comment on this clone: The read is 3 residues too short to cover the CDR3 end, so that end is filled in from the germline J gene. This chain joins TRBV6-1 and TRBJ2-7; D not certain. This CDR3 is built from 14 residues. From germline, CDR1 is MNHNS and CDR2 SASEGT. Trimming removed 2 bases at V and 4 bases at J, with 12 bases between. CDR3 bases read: TGTGCCAGCAGTGAACCAGGCATCGGATACGAG. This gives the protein CASSEPGIGYE. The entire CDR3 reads CASSEPGIGYEQYF.